This entry lists 30 T cell receptor beta chains sequenced from one sample in a study of cytotoxic CD8 clonotypes in ibrutinib-treated CLL. Profiling relied on immunoSEQ multiplex PCR, and the TCRdb table lists in-frame clones only, not all of them. The sample has roughly 150,000 clones, roughly 86% seen once. Here the sequenced sample was PBMCs, taken after 12 months of ibrutinib treatment. These receptors all stem from a human donor with chronic lymphocytic leukemia.

The V and J genes are TRBV10-3 and TRBJ2-1, with 7 bases identical to TRBD1. The ends lost 5 bases at V and 7 bases at J; junction bases unmatched: 2. The length of the CDR3 is 12 residues. CDR1 is ENHRY and CDR2 is SYGVKD in the germline V gene. The CDR3 bases are TGTGCCATCAGTCTACAGGGGAATGAGCAGTTCTTC. As protein: CAISLQGNEQFF.

This clone was counted a single time. The V call is TRBV2, the J call TRBJ2-3; weak D call: TRBD2 (6 bases). From germline, CDR1 is SNHLY and CDR2 FYNNEI. The V end was cut by 3 bases, the J end by 5 bases, with 12 bases between. CDR3 size: 14 residues. The CDR3 region is CASSETGVGDTQYF. In DNA, the CDR3 is TGTGCCAGCAGTGAGACGGGGGTAGGAGATACGCAGTATTTT.

The genes are TRBV5-6 and TRBJ2-7, with TRBD2 matching over 7 bases. The junction had 10 bases not matched to a gene; V was cut back by 4 bases and J by 0 bases. Germline loops: CDR1 SGHDT, CDR2 YYEEEE. The CDR3 is 16 amino acids. This CDR3 reads CASSPGGSTTSYEQYF. The CDR3 nucleotides are TGTGCCAGCAGCCCGGGCGGGAGTACGACCTCCTACGAGCAGTACTTC.

The V and J genes are TRBV7-8 and TRBJ2-7; perhaps TRBD1 as D (5 bases). The germline CDR1 and CDR2 sequences are SGHVS and FQNEAQ. V lost 5 bases and J 1 base, leaving 6 bases between the germline ends. The CDR3 length is 12 residues. CDR3 in DNA: TGTGCCAGCAGCGCAGGGTCCTACGAGCAGTACTTC. Translation gives CASSAGSYEQYF. Using reference TRBV7-8 and TRBJ2-7 for the parts outside the CDR3, the full variable domain is GAGVSQSPRYKVAKRGQDVALRCDPISGHVSLFWYQQALGQGPEFLTYFQNEAQLDKSGLPSDRFFAERPEGSVSTLKIQRTQQEDSAVYLCASSAGSYEQYFGPGTRLTVT.

This CDR3 reads CASSPIGTYNEQFF. DNA for the CDR3: TGTGCCAGCAGCCCAATCGGGACCTACAATGAGCAGTTCTTC. The chain uses TRBV7-9 and TRBJ2-1; maybe TRBD2 (5 bases). CDR1 and CDR2 (germline): SEHNR, FQNEAQ (reference sequence). Trimming shortened V by 5 bases and J by 2 bases, and 10 bases separated the two germline ends. The CDR3 runs 14 residues.

This clone has a handful of counts. This chain joins TRBV5-5 and TRBJ1-2; D unresolved. V lost 3 bases and J 4 bases, leaving 13 bases between the germline ends. Germline V gene sequence: CDR1 SGHKS, CDR2 YYEKEE (reference sequence). The CDR3 extends over 14 amino acids. CDR3 loop: CASSYDGNVYGYTF. In DNA form, the CDR3 reads TGTGCCAGCAGCTATGACGGCAACGTCTATGGCTACACCTTC.

In this sample, this clone turned up a few times. This rearrangement joins TRBV4-1 to TRBJ2-3, with D hard to call. CDR1 and CDR2 (germline): MGHRA, YSYEKL. V shed 5 bases and J shed 2 bases, with 11 bases lying between them. The CDR3 has 14 residues. CDR3 in amino acids: CASSGRIPTDTQYF. DNA for the CDR3: TGCGCCAGCAGCGGCCGTATTCCCACAGATACGCAGTATTTT.

The chain links TRBV7-3 to TRBJ1-1, with no clear D. The germline V gene has CDR1 SGHTA and CDR2 FQGTGA. CDR3 length: 14 residues. Trimming took off 2 bases at V and 3 bases at J, with 10 bases between the two ends. For the CDR3, the DNA is TGTGCCAGCAGCTTACGGAACGCGGACACTGAAGCTTTCTTT. The encoded protein is CASSLRNADTEAFF.

The gene calls are TRBV7-2 and TRBJ2-3; weak D call: TRBD2 (7 bases). CDR1 SGHTA and CDR2 FQGNSA come from the germline V gene. Trimming shortened V by 5 bases and J by 4 bases, and 19 bases separated the two germline ends. The CDR3 sequence is 16 residues long. The CDR3 loop reads CASSLLGGGVADTQYF. The DNA of the CDR3 is TGTGCCAGCAGCCTCCTAGGGGGGGGCGTGGCAGATACGCAGTATTTT.

The V and J genes are TRBV27 and TRBJ2-6; 8 bases are shared with TRBD1. The V and J ends lost 5 bases and 0 bases, in that order; junction bases with no gene match: 6. Germline CDR1 reads MNHEY; CDR2 reads SMNVEV (reference sequence). This CDR3 is 17 amino acids long. CDR3 in DNA: TGTGCCAGCAGTCGAGGGACAGGAGGCTCTGGGGCCAACGTCCTGACTTTC. As protein: CASSRGTGGSGANVLTF. Drawing the rest from reference TRBV27 and TRBJ2-6, the complete variable domain is EAQVTQNPRYLITVTGKKLTVTCSQNMNHEYMSWYRQDPGLGLRQIYYSMNVEVTDKGDVPEGYKVSRKEKRNFPLILESPSPNQTSLYFCASSRGTGGSGANVLTFGAGSRLTVL.

The V and J genes are TRBV7-3 and TRBJ1-1; D gene uncertain. The CDR3 is 17 amino acids. V was shortened by 4 bases and J by 3 bases, with 21 bases between the two germline ends. Germline V gene data show CDR1 as SGHTA and CDR2 as FQGTGA. The CDR3 here is CASSSTPPGGHDTEAFF. CDR3 DNA: TGTGCCAGCAGCTCGACACCCCCCGGCGGTCATGACACTGAAGCTTTCTTT. The variable domain in full, with the rest retrieved from reference TRBV7-3 and TRBJ1-1, is GAGVSQTPSNKVTEKGKYVELRCDPISGHTALYWYRQSLGQGPEFLIYFQGTGAADDSGLPNDRFFAVRPEGSVSTLKIQRTERGDSAVYLCASSSTPPGGHDTEAFFGQGTRLTVV.

The chain has TRBV4-1 and TRBJ1-4; 8 bases align to TRBD1. The J segment lost 7 bases and the V segment lost 2 bases, leaving 18 bases of the junction unmatched. Germline V gives CDR1 MGHRA, CDR2 YSYEKL. The CDR3 consists of 19 residues. This chain's CDR3 is CASSQWGAGGASKVEKLFF. As DNA, the CDR3 is TGCGCCAGCAGCCAATGGGGGGCAGGGGGCGCGAGTAAGGTTGAAAAACTGTTTTTT.

The chain employs TRBV9 and TRBJ1-5, with D hard to call. Germline CDR1 SGDLS, CDR2 YYNGEE. The V end was cut by 0 bases, the J end by 3 bases, with 10 bases between. The CDR3 totals 15 residues. CDR3 DNA sequence: TGTGCCAGCAGCGTAGCTGGAGGCCCCAATCAGCCCCAGCATTTT. This codes for CASSVAGGPNQPQHF.

The chain joins TRBV7-2 to TRBJ2-1; D is perhaps TRBD2 (5 bases). Per the germline V gene, CDR1 is SGHTA and CDR2 is FQGNSA. Trimming shortened V by 1 base and J by 8 bases, and 15 bases separated the two germline ends. This CDR3 is built from 15 residues. The CDR3 protein is CASSLVSSGGHEQFF. CDR3 in DNA: TGTGCCAGCAGCTTAGTTAGTTCCGGAGGACATGAGCAGTTCTTC.

This clone was seen only once. The chain couples TRBV7-2 to TRBJ2-1; D not resolved. Trimming took 2 bases from V and 4 from J, leaving 6 bases between them. The CDR3 length is 13 residues. Germline V gene sequence: CDR1 SGHTA, CDR2 FQGNSA. DNA for the CDR3: TGTGCCAGCAGCTTATCAGTATACAATGAGCAGTTCTTC. Protein: CASSLSVYNEQFF.

This clone has just a few counts. The chain couples TRBV9 to TRBJ1-1; perhaps TRBD1 as D (6 bases). In germline, CDR1 is SGDLS, CDR2 YYNGEE. This CDR3 is built from 14 residues. The ends were cut back, 4 bases at V and 4 bases at J, with 14 bases in the middle. The CDR3 region has the DNA TGTGCCAGCAGCCCGGGGGGGCTAGTCACTGAAGCTTTCTTT. It is translated as CASSPGGLVTEAFF.

This rearrangement joins TRBV6-5 to TRBJ1-5; no clear D gene. Between the trimmed V and J ends, which lost 6 bases and 0 bases, there was a span of 9 bases. This CDR3 is built from 14 residues. The germline V gene encodes CDR1 MNHEY and CDR2 SVGAGI. CDR3 protein: CASSETYSNQPQHF. The DNA of the CDR3 is TGTGCCAGCAGCGAGACCTATAGCAATCAGCCCCAGCATTTT.

V and J are TRBV5-1 and TRBJ2-7; D is perhaps TRBD1 (6 bases). Trimming took 4 bases from V and 5 from J, leaving 16 bases between them. The germline CDR1 and CDR2 sequences are SGHRS and YFSETQ. CDR3 length: 14 amino acids. The CDR3 DNA is TGCGCCAGCAGCCTTACAGGGATTGGAGACGAGCAGTACTTC. It codes for CASSLTGIGDEQYF.

The V and J genes are TRBV5-4 and TRBJ2-2; 11 nucleotides agree with TRBD2. J gave up 4 bases and V 4 bases, and 9 bases lay outside the gene matches. Germline loops: CDR1 SGHNT, CDR2 YYREEE (reference sequence). This CDR3 is built from 17 residues. CDR3 DNA sequence: TGTGCCAGCAGCGTACGACTAGCGGGGAAGCTCACCGGGGAGCTGTTTTTT. The encoded protein is CASSVRLAGKLTGELFF.

The chain links TRBV5-1 to TRBJ2-7; D might be TRBD1 (6 bases). Trimming removed 4 bases at V and 3 bases at J, with 17 bases between. Germline V lookup: CDR1 SGHRS, CDR2 YFSETQ. The CDR3 length is 15 residues. The CDR3 here is CASSAMGTSFYEQYF. The DNA for the CDR3 is TGCGCCAGCAGCGCCATGGGGACAAGTTTCTACGAGCAGTACTTC. The full variable domain, rest sourced from reference TRBV5-1 and TRBJ2-7, is KAGVTQTPRYLIKTRGQQVTLSCSPISGHRSVSWYQQTPGQGLQFLFEYFSETQRNKGNFPGRFSGRQFSNSRSEMNVSTLELGDSALYLCASSAMGTSFYEQYFGPGTRLTVT.

V usage is TRBV27 and J usage is TRBJ2-5, with a weak D call TRBD1 (5 bases). V dropped 7 bases and J dropped 1 base, with 16 bases sitting between them. The CDR3 loop spans 15 amino acids. Germline V gene data show CDR1 as MNHEY and CDR2 as SMNVEV (reference sequence). CDR3 sequence: CASIPMTDLQETQYF. The DNA for the CDR3 is TGTGCCAGCATCCCGATGACAGACCTCCAAGAGACCCAGTACTTC.

Concerning this clone itself: In the same sample, other DNA sequences code for this CDR3. The chain recombines TRBV19 with TRBJ2-7; D might be TRBD1 (6 bases). The CDR3 is made up of 14 amino acids. V gave up 3 bases and J gave up 0 bases, with 9 bases separating them. Per the germline V gene, CDR1 is LNHDA and CDR2 is SQIVND (reference sequence). DNA of the CDR3: TGTGCCAGTAGTATCACAGGGAGCTCCTACGAGCAGTACTTC. Translating gives CASSITGSSYEQYF. Combining the CDR3 with reference TRBV19 and TRBJ2-7 gives the whole variable domain DGGITQSPKYLFRKEGQNVTLSCEQNLNHDAMYWYRQDPGQGLRLIYYSQIVNDFQKGDIAEGYSVSREKKESFPLTVTSAQKNPTAFYLCASSITGSSYEQYFGPGTRLTVT.

Only a few counts were recorded for this clone. The V and J genes are TRBV5-4 and TRBJ2-7, with 9 bases lining up with TRBD2. Germline V gene lookup returns CDR1 SGHNT and CDR2 YYREEE (reference sequence). V trimming: 0 bases; J trimming: 6 bases; junction bases outside the gene matches: 7. The CDR3 covers 15 residues. The CDR3 protein is CASSLALAGAGEQYF. CDR3 DNA sequence: TGTGCCAGCAGCTTGGCCTTAGCGGGAGCAGGCGAGCAGTACTTC.

V is TRBV27 and J is TRBJ1-2, with D unresolved. CDR3 size: 13 residues. The V gene's germline CDR1 is MNHEY and CDR2 SMNVEV (reference sequence). The V end was cut by 7 bases, the J end by 3 bases, with 12 bases between. CDR3 in DNA: TGTGCCAGCAAACGGGTGATCGACTATGGCTACACCTTC. Translated: CASKRVIDYGYTF.

This sequence joins TRBV9 and TRBJ2-7; 10 nucleotides align to TRBD1. The CDR3 spans 15 residues. With 2 bases clipped from V and 2 bases from J, the junction kept 4 bases outside the gene matches. Germline V lookup: CDR1 SGDLS, CDR2 YYNGEE. The CDR3 DNA follows: TGTGCCAGCAGCGTCTCAGGACAGGGGGCCTACGAGCAGTACTTC. Its translation is CASSVSGQGAYEQYF.

The rearrangement uses TRBV28 and TRBJ2-7; 9 positions match TRBD1. There are 15 residues in the CDR3. The junction had 9 bases not matched to a gene; V was cut back by 5 bases and J by 4 bases. In germline, CDR1 is MDHEN, CDR2 SYDVKM. The CDR3 region has the DNA TGTGCCAGCAGTCTCCCGGGACAGGGTGGGTACGAGCAGTACTTC. It yields the protein CASSLPGQGGYEQYF.

The J gene is TRBJ2-7, the V gene TRBV2; D possibly corresponds to TRBD2 (6 bases). This CDR3 region has 14 residues. Germline V gene sequence: CDR1 SNHLY, CDR2 FYNNEI. V lost 8 bases to trimming and J lost 2 bases, with 16 bases between them. The CDR3: CASRLAEIAYEQYF. Here the CDR3 DNA reads TGTGCCAGCCGATTAGCGGAAATCGCCTACGAGCAGTACTTC.

The rearrangement uses TRBV7-9 and TRBJ2-5, with 8 bases that match TRBD1. Germline-derived CDR1 and CDR2 are SEHNR and FQNEAQ (reference sequence). The CDR3 runs to 12 residues. V gave up 5 bases and J gave up 4 bases; unmatched junction bases: 0. CDR3 in amino acids: CASSGQGETQYF. The CDR3 region has the DNA TGTGCCAGCAGCGGACAGGGAGAGACCCAGTACTTC. Together with reference TRBV7-9 and TRBJ2-5, the CDR3 gives the full variable domain: DTGVSQNPRHKITKRGQNVTFRCDPISEHNRLYWYRQTLGQGPEFLTYFQNEAQLEKSRLLSDRFSAERPKGSFSTLEIQRTEQGDSAMYLCASSGQGETQYFGPGTRLLVL.

This clone was detected once. This sequence joins TRBV7-9 and TRBJ2-5, with TRBD2 identical over 11 bases. The germline V gene has CDR1 SEHNR and CDR2 FQNEAQ (reference sequence). The J segment lost 0 bases and the V segment lost 5 bases, leaving 14 bases of the junction unmatched. The CDR3 consists of 19 residues. For the CDR3, the DNA is TGTGCCAGCAGCCAAACGAGGCTAGCGGGGGGCGCGTACCAAGAGACCCAGTACTTC. Amino acid sequence: CASSQTRLAGGAYQETQYF.

This clone turned up a few times. The gene calls are TRBV4-2 and TRBJ2-1, with D unclear. V lost 1 base, J lost 1 base, and 5 bases lay in between. This CDR3 is 14 amino acids long. Looked up from germline, CDR1 is LGHNA and CDR2 is YNFKEQ. The CDR3 nucleotides read TGTGCCAGCAGCCAAGGGGATTCCTACAATGAGCAGTTCTTC. This codes for CASSQGDSYNEQFF.